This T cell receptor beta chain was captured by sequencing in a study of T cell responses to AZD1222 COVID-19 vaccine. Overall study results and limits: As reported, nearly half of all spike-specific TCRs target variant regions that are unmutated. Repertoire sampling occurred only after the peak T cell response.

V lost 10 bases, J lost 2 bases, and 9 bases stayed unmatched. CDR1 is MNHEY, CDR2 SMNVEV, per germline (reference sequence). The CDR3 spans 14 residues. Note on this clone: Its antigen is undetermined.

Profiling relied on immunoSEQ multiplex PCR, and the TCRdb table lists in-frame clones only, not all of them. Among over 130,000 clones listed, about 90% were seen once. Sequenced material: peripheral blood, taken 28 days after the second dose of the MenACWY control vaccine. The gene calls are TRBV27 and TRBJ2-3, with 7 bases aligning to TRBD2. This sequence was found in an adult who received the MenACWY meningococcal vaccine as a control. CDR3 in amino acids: CATRRGVNTDTQYF. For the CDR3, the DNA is TGTGCCACGCGACGGGGGGTCAACACAGATACGCAGTATTTT.